This TCR beta chain is drawn from a study of shared clonotypes between healthy human individuals. Sequencing used immunoSEQ multiplex PCR; TCRdb keeps in-frame clones, though not all of them. This table has about 510,000 clones, 96% appearing once. V dropped 5 bases and J dropped 3 bases, with 14 bases sitting between them. CDR3 length equals 14 residues. From germline, CDR1 is SEHNR and CDR2 FQNEAQ (reference sequence). This TCR was sampled from a woman in her thirties in good health. The sample was naive CD4+ T cells sorted from blood. Subset denoted: CD45RA+ positively selected. The chain couples TRBV7-9 to TRBJ2-7; possibly TRBD1 or TRBD2 for D (5 bases each). The CDR3 sequence is CASSGGGVDYEQYF. CDR3 sequence (DNA): TGTGCCAGCAGCGGGGGTGGGGTAGACTACGAGCAGTACTTC.